These T cell receptor beta chains were read from a single sample in a study of metastatic and nonmetastatic thyroid tumors. Using MiXCR, TCRdb reanalyzed the PCR reads. The top ten hold about a quarter of the sample, which has about 15,000 clones, approximately 32% seen once. The sequencing input was tumor tissue. Receptor source: a female donor with papillary thyroid cancer or a benign thyroid nodule (not recorded which). Some clones in this sample may be carry-over from other donors' samples. Both conserved end residues are part of each CDR3. The D gene is left open where the match is weak. Size tells how often a clone was seen (once, few, many) or the class of an expanded clone, and some rows leave it out.

j_call | d_call | v_call | clone_size | cdr3_aa | cdr3_nt
TRBJ2-5 | TRBD1 | TRBV18 | many | CASSPPTGQGGQETQYF | TGTGCCAGCTCACCACCGACAGGACAGGGGGGACAAGAGACCCAGTACTTC
TRBJ2-1 | NA | TRBV29-1 | many | CSVSSNEQFF | TGCAGCGTTTCGAGCAATGAGCAGTTCTTC
TRBJ2-7 | TRBD2 | TRBV27 | few | CASRGTSSNHEQYF | TGTGCCAGCAGAGGGACTAGTTCTAACCACGAGCAGTACTTC
TRBJ2-2 | TRBD2 | TRBV4-2 | many | CASSQDHASGNRELFF | TGTGCCAGCAGCCAAGATCACGCTAGCGGGAATCGGGAGCTGTTTTTT
TRBJ2-7 | NA | TRBV6-1 | NA | CASSLNSGGIYEQYF | TGTGCCAGCAGTCTCAACAGCGGAGGGATATACGAGCAGTACTTC
TRBJ1-4 | TRBD1 | TRBV12-3/TRBV12-4 | few | CASISPGQPNEELFF | TGTGCCAGCATATCTCCGGGACAGCCGAATGAAGAACTGTTTTTT
TRBJ1-6 | NA | TRBV20-1 | NA | CSARSGGGTSPLHF | TGCAGTGCTAGATCCGGAGGGGGGACCTCACCCCTCCACTTT
TRBJ1-1 | NA | TRBV20-1 | medium-sized | CSAMGHLGGDTEAFF | TGCAGTGCTATGGGACATCTGGGAGGGGACACTGAAGCTTTCTTT
TRBJ2-7 | TRBD2 | TRBV20-1 | NA | CSASSPRTSGSYEQYF | TGCAGTGCCAGCAGTCCGAGGACTAGCGGCTCCTACGAGCAGTACTTC
TRBJ1-3 | NA | TRBV18 | few | CASSRDNVYGNTIYF | TGTGCCAGCTCACGCGACAATGTATATGGAAACACCATATATTTT
TRBJ2-7 | NA | TRBV20-1 | NA | CSARDEGHSYEQYF | TGCAGTGCTAGAGACGAGGGACACAGCTACGAGCAGTACTTC
TRBJ2-7 | NA | TRBV7-9 | NA | CASSLGGGGFYEQYF | TGTGCCAGCAGCTTAGGGGGCGGCGGTTTCTACGAGCAGTACTTC
TRBJ2-1 | NA | TRBV19 | many | CATAELDTINEQFF | TGTGCCACGGCTGAGCTAGACACGATCAATGAGCAGTTCTTC
TRBJ2-7 | NA | TRBV20-1 | medium-sized | CSATVGYEQYF | TGCAGTGCTACGGTGGGCTACGAGCAGTACTTC
TRBJ1-2 | TRBD1 | TRBV28 | many | CASSVTGVLFNGYTF | TGTGCCAGCAGTGTGACAGGGGTATTATTTAATGGCTACACCTTC
TRBJ2-7 | NA | TRBV2 | medium-sized | CASSSTLRPWEQYF | TGTGCCAGCAGCAGTACCTTAAGGCCGTGGGAGCAGTACTTC
TRBJ2-2 | TRBD2 | TRBV7-3 | NA | CASSPTSGPRELFF | TGTGCCAGCAGCCCGACTAGCGGCCCCCGGGAGCTGTTTTTT
TRBJ1-6 | TRBD1 | TRBV12-3/TRBV12-4 | few | CASSETGGHSPLHF | TGTGCCAGCAGTGAAACAGGGGGCCATTCACCCCTCCACTTT
TRBJ2-7 | NA | TRBV28 | medium-sized | CASSFRLKPYEQYF | TGTGCCAGCAGTTTCCGCCTGAAACCCTACGAGCAGTACTTC
TRBJ2-6 | NA | TRBV5-5 | many | CASSLDWANVLTF | TGTGCCAGCAGCTTGGATTGGGCCAACGTCCTGACTTTC
TRBJ2-2 | TRBD2 | TRBV18 | NA | CASSPSSGGASTGELFF | TGTGCCAGCTCACCGTCCAGCGGGGGGGCTTCCACCGGGGAGCTGTTTTTT
TRBJ2-3 | NA | TRBV9 | once | CASSVMGGEGPDTQYF | TGTGCCAGCAGCGTTATGGGGGGTGAGGGTCCAGATACGCAGTATTTT
TRBJ2-7 | NA | TRBV7-6 | many | CASSQTWNEQYF | TGTGCCAGCAGCCAAACGTGGAACGAGCAGTACTTC